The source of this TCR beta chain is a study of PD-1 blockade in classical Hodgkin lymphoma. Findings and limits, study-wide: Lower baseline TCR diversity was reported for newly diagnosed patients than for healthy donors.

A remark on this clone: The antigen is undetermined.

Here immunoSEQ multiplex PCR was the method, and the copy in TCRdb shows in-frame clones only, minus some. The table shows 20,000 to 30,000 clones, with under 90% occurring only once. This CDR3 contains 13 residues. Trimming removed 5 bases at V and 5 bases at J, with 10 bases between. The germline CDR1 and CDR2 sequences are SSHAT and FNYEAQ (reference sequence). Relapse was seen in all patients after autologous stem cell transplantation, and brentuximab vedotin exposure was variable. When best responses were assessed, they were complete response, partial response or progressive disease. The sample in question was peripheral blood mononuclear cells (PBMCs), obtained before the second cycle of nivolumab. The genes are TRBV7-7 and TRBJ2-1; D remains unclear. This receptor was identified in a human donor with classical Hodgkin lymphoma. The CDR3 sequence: CASSPQTNNEQFF. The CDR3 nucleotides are TGTGCCAGCAGCCCCCAAACGAACAATGAGCAGTTCTTC.